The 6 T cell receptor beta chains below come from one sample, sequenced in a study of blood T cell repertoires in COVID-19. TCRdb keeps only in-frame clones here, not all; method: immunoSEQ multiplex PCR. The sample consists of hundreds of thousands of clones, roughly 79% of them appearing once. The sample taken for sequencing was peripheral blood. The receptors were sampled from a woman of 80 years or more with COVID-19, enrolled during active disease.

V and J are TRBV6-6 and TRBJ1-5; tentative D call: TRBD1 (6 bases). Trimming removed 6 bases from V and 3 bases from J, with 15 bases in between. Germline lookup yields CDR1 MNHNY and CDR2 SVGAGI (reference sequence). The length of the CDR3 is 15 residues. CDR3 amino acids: CASSQEQGYNQPQHF. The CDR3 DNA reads TGTGCCAGCAGCCAGGAACAGGGATACAATCAGCCCCAGCATTTT.

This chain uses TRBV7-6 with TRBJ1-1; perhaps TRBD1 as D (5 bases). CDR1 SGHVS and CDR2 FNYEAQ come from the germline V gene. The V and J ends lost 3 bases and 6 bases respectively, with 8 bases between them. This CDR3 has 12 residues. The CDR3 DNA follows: TGTGCCAGCAGCTTGCAGGGCGCTGAAGCTTTCTTT. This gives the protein CASSLQGAEAFF.

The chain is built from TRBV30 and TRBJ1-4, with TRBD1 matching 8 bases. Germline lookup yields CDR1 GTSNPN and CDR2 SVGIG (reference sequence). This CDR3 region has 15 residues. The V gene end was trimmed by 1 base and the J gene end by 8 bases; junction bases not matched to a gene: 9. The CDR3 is CAWSAQGAAEEKLFF. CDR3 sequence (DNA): TGTGCCTGGAGTGCCCAGGGGGCGGCGGAGGAAAAACTGTTTTTT.

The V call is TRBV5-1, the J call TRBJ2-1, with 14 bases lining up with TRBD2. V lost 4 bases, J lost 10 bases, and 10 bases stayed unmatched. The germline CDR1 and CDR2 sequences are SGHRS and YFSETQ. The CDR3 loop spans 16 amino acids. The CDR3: CASSGTGLAGASEQFF. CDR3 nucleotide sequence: TGCGCCAGCAGCGGAACGGGACTAGCGGGAGCAAGCGAGCAGTTCTTC.

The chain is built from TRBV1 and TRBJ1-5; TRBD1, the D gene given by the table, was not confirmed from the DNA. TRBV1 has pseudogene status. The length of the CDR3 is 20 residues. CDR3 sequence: CTSSQDHLTGVIYSNQPQHF. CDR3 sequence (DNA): TGCACCAGCAGCCAAGATCATCTGACAGGGGTCATCTATAGCAATCAGCCCCAGCATTTT.

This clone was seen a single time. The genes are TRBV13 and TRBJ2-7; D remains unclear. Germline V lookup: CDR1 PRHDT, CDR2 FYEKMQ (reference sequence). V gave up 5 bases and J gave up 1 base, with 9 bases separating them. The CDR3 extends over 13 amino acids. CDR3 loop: CASSLRRSYEQYF. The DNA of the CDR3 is TGTGCCAGCAGCCTTAGGAGATCCTACGAGCAGTACTTC.